This T cell receptor beta chain was profiled in a study of cytomegalovirus exposure and HLA in healthy donors. Study-level information: Both the 100 to 150 validation repertoires and the roughly 700 first-cohort repertoires used the same platform, as reported by a later analysis.

Points on this clone: Its matching antigen is unknown.

Unmatched junction bases numbered 3, after V lost 5 bases and J lost 2 bases. Per germline, CDR1 MDHEN and CDR2 SYDVKM. CDR3 length: 16 amino acids. Sequenced by immunoSEQ multiplex PCR; TCRdb stores in-frame clones only, minus some. The data contain about 130,000 clones, about 93% of them singletons. The study, taken as a whole, reports: Rarity marked most TCR sequences, yet some public TCRs occurred in many donors. The study designated roughly 150 TCR beta chains cytomegalovirus-associated.

The receptor's source is a young woman in good health and CMV-seronegative. Input material: PBMCs. The gene calls are TRBV28 and TRBJ2-3; 14 nucleotides agree with TRBD2. The CDR3: CASSGTSGGSTDTQYF. CDR3 bases: TGTGCCAGCAGTGGGACTAGCGGGGGCTCCACAGATACGCAGTATTTT.